The source of this T cell receptor (beta chain) is a study of Ad26.COV2.S vaccination and SARS-CoV-2 variants. Described treatment: roughly 18 received Ad26.COV2.S at low or high dose, single or two shots; about 5 received placebo; per-sample allocation not given. Sampling was done on day 63 after the first vaccine or placebo injection. In Boston, an adult donor aged 18-55 years took part. Germline V gene lookup returns CDR1 KGHDR and CDR2 SFDVKD. V lost 9 bases and J 1 base, leaving 9 bases between the germline ends. This CDR3 is 13 amino acids long. In this sample, this clone turned up once. Libraries were prepared by immunoSEQ multiplex PCR; TCRdb keeps only in-frame clonotypes and omits some of them. The sample has around 450,000 clones, about 88% seen once; the top ten hold just over 2.5%.

The sequencing here drew on peripheral blood, taken in a trial of Ad26.COV2.S vaccine versus placebo. The clonotype originates from a person between 18 and 60 years old who received the Ad26.COV2.S COVID-19 vaccine or a placebo. The V gene is TRBV24-1, the J gene TRBJ2-1; D unclear. CDR3 sequence (DNA): TGTGCCACCTCCTCGGTTTCCTACAATGAGCAGTTCTTC. It encodes CATSSVSYNEQFF.